One sample yielded the 3 T cell receptor beta chains listed below, sequenced in a study of OX40 agonist ivuxolimab in advanced cancers. Here immunoSEQ multiplex PCR was the method, and the copy in TCRdb shows in-frame clones only, minus some. The table shows 90,000 to 100,000 clones, with 88% occurring only once. Sequencing used CD4+ or CD8+ T cells sorted from blood, obtained in a trial of the OX40 agonist ivuxolimab. Receptors originate from an adult with an advanced solid tumor such as melanoma, head and neck, liver or kidney cancer.

The sample holds one count of this clone. V gene TRBV7-6 combines with J gene TRBJ2-5; D is perhaps TRBD1 (6 bases). The CDR3 totals 14 residues. Trimming stripped 5 bases from V and 4 bases from J, with 14 bases between. Germline lookup yields CDR1 SGHVS and CDR2 FNYEAQ. The CDR3 region is CASSRPGTRETQYF. CDR3 nucleotide sequence: TGTGCCAGCAGCCGTCCCGGGACAAGAGAGACCCAGTACTTC.

The chain uses TRBV18 and TRBJ1-1; a weak D match, TRBD1 (5 bases). The length of the CDR3 is 14 residues. CDR1 and CDR2 (germline): KGHSH, LQKENI. V dropped 3 bases and J dropped 0 bases, with 8 bases sitting between them. The CDR3 region has the DNA TGTGCCAGCTCACCGACAGACATGAACACTGAAGCTTTCTTT. Protein: CASSPTDMNTEAFF.

This chain connects TRBV2 to TRBJ1-6; no clear D gene. V was clipped by 5 bases and J by 4 bases, with 6 bases between them. The germline gives CDR1 SNHLY, CDR2 FYNNEI. The CDR3 extends over 13 amino acids. The CDR3 protein is CASSPDYNSPLHF. The CDR3 DNA follows: TGTGCCAGCAGTCCCGATTATAATTCACCCCTCCACTTT.